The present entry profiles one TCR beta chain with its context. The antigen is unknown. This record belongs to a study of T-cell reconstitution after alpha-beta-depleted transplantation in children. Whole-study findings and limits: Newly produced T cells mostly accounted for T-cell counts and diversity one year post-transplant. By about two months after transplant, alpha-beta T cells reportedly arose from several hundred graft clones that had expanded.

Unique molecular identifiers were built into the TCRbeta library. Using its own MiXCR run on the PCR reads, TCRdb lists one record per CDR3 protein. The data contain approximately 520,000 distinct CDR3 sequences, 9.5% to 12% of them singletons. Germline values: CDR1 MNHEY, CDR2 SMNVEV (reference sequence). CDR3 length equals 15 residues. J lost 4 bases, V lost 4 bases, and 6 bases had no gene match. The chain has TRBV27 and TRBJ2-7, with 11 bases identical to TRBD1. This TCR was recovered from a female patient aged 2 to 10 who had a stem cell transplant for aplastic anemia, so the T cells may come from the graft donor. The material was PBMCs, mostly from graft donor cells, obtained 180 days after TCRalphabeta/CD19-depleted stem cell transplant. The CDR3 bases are TGTGCCAGCAGTTCCCGGGACAGGGGGTGGTACGAGCAGTACTTC. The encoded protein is CASSSRDRGWYEQYF.